One sample yielded the 25 T cell receptor beta chains listed below, sequenced in a study of blood T cell repertoires in COVID-19. The assay was immunoSEQ multiplex PCR, and TCRdb's table has in-frame clones only and misses some. This sample has 250,000 or so clones, with approximately 87% found just once. The sample taken for sequencing was peripheral blood. The receptors were sampled from a woman in her thirties or forties who had recovered from COVID-19.

The J gene is TRBJ1-1, the V gene TRBV11-2; D is perhaps TRBD1 (6 bases). V was pared by 4 bases and J by 4 bases, with 13 bases between. Germline lookup yields CDR1 SGHAT and CDR2 FQNNGV. This CDR3 contains 14 residues. As DNA, the CDR3 is TGTGCCAGCAGCTCACTACAGGGATCCACTGAAGCTTTCTTT. This translates into CASSSLQGSTEAFF.

This chain links TRBV9 with TRBJ1-1, with D perhaps TRBD1 (6 bases). The CDR3 sequence is 13 residues long. CDR1 and CDR2 from the germline V gene are SGDLS and YYNGEE. V lost 4 bases to trimming and J lost 4 bases, with 11 bases between them. The CDR3 here is CASSNRVRTEAFF. Written as DNA, the CDR3 is TGTGCCAGCAGCAACAGGGTTCGCACTGAAGCTTTCTTT.

The chain has TRBV5-1 and TRBJ1-1; 10 bases are a match to TRBD1. The junction had 10 bases not matched to a gene; V was cut back by 6 bases and J by 11 bases. This CDR3 region has 13 residues. The V gene's germline CDR1 is SGHRS and CDR2 YFSETQ. CDR3 residues: CASTIGTGAFAFF. For the CDR3, the DNA is TGCGCCAGCACCATTGGGACAGGGGCGTTCGCTTTCTTT.

The chain is built from TRBV4-3 and TRBJ1-6, with D possibly matching TRBD1 (5 bases). The CDR3 spans 15 residues. V gave up 0 bases and J gave up 4 bases, with 7 bases separating them. CDR1 is LGHNA, CDR2 YSLEER, per germline. The CDR3 bases are TGCGCCAGCAGCCAAGATCACAGGTATAATTCACCCCTCCACTTT. This sequence encodes CASSQDHRYNSPLHF.

V is TRBV11-2 and J is TRBJ2-2, with D possibly being TRBD2 (6 bases). This CDR3 is built from 14 residues. Germline values: CDR1 SGHAT, CDR2 FQNNGV. V was pared by 3 bases and J by 8 bases, with 13 bases between. The CDR3 DNA reads TGTGCCAGCAGCTTGGGTCCCAGCGGGGGGGAGCTGTTTTTT. Translated: CASSLGPSGGELFF.

This clone occurred once. The chain is built from TRBV10-3 and TRBJ1-3; TRBD1 matches at 9 bases. The V segment lost 0 bases and the J segment 0 bases; nucleotides outside the gene matches: 3. CDR1 and CDR2 (germline): ENHRY, SYGVKD. This CDR3 spans 17 amino acids. The CDR3 DNA sequence: TGTGCCATCAGTGAGTCGAGGGGACAGGGCTCTGGAAACACCATATATTTT. Amino acid sequence: CAISESRGQGSGNTIYF.

The chain employs TRBV27 and TRBJ2-3; perhaps TRBD2 as D (6 bases). V was shortened by 5 bases and J by 1 base, with 13 bases between the two germline ends. The CDR3 sequence is 15 residues long. Germline CDR1 reads MNHEY; CDR2 reads SMNVEV (reference sequence). CDR3 coding DNA: TGTGCCAGCAGTCGATGGGGGACTCGCACAGATACGCAGTATTTT. Translation gives CASSRWGTRTDTQYF.

The V and J genes are TRBV5-6 and TRBJ1-1; TRBD1 might be the D (5 bases). Germline V gene sequence: CDR1 SGHDT, CDR2 YYEEEE. The CDR3 covers 17 residues. Trimming removed 2 bases from V and 3 bases from J, with 20 bases in between. CDR3 sequence (DNA): TGTGCCAGCAGCTTACTCAGGGTGGAAGTTTATTACACTGAAGCTTTCTTT. This translates into CASSLLRVEVYYTEAFF.

V and J are TRBV4-3 and TRBJ1-2; D gene unclear. V was shortened by 0 bases and J by 4 bases, with 15 bases between the two germline ends. The germline CDR1 and CDR2 sequences are LGHNA and YSLEER. The CDR3 contains 16 residues. CDR3 protein: CASSQDAAGFLYGYTF. The CDR3 DNA reads TGCGCCAGCAGCCAAGATGCGGCGGGGTTCCTCTATGGCTACACCTTC.

The chain combines TRBV6-5 with TRBJ1-2; TRBD1 aligns across 7 bases. Germline CDR1 reads MNHEY; CDR2 reads SVGAGI. The ends lost 1 base at V and 8 bases at J; junction bases unmatched: 7. This CDR3 is built from 14 residues. The CDR3 DNA reads TGTGCCAGCAGTTACTTCGAGGGGGCGAACGGCTACACCTTC. Protein sequence: CASSYFEGANGYTF.

V usage is TRBV2 and J usage is TRBJ1-6; D ambiguous. V was trimmed by 6 bases and J by 13 bases, leaving 13 bases between them. Germline V gives CDR1 SNHLY, CDR2 FYNNEI. The CDR3 runs 12 residues. The CDR3 sequence: CASRAGGFPLHF. The CDR3 DNA reads TGTGCCAGCAGAGCCGGCGGGTTCCCCCTCCACTTT.

This chain connects TRBV4-1 to TRBJ2-5; D perhaps matches TRBD2 (6 bases). Trimming removed 3 bases from V and 0 bases from J, with 20 bases in between. CDR3 size: 18 residues. In germline, CDR1 is MGHRA, CDR2 YSYEKL. The CDR3 DNA follows: TGCGCCAGCAGCCAGCCGGGGCAGGCGGGAAAAGACCAAGAGACCCAGTACTTC. This codes for CASSQPGQAGKDQETQYF.

The chain links TRBV3-1 (or the pseudogene TRBV3-2) to TRBJ2-5, with D maybe TRBD2 (6 bases). V lost 7 bases, J lost 5 bases, and 17 bases lay in between. The CDR3 totals 14 residues. Germline values: CDR1 LGHDT, CDR2 YNNKEL (reference sequence). The chain's CDR3 is CASNPWGVAETQYF. CDR3 DNA sequence: TGTGCCAGCAACCCATGGGGGGTAGCGGAGACCCAGTACTTC.

This clone has a handful of counts. The chain combines TRBV18 with TRBJ1-5, with TRBD1 matching over 9 bases. V lost 4 bases to trimming and J lost 6 bases; unmatched junction nucleotides: 7. The CDR3 covers 15 residues. Germline lookup yields CDR1 KGHSH and CDR2 LQKENI. The CDR3 here is CASSLGTGRGQPQHF. The DNA for the CDR3 is TGTGCCAGCTCACTGGGGACAGGGAGAGGTCAGCCCCAGCATTTT.

The chain combines TRBV5-5 with TRBJ1-2; D is ambiguous. CDR3 size: 15 residues. CDR1 is SGHKS, CDR2 YYEKEE, per germline (reference sequence). V lost 2 bases, J lost 4 bases, and 15 bases lay in between. CDR3: CASSLQLGDPYGYTF. The CDR3, as DNA: TGTGCCAGCAGCTTACAGCTCGGGGATCCCTATGGCTACACCTTC.

The V and J genes are TRBV11-2 and TRBJ2-7, with a possible D match to TRBD2 (5 bases). The CDR3 runs to 13 residues. Trimming left V 1 base short and J 5 bases short, with 9 bases between. Germline V CDR1 and CDR2: SGHAT, FQNNGV. CDR3 loop: CASSLAGSNEQYF. CDR3 bases: TGTGCCAGCAGCTTAGCGGGGTCTAACGAGCAGTACTTC.

J is TRBJ1-2 and V is TRBV29-1; D unresolved. Trimming took 4 bases from V and 4 from J, leaving 10 bases between them. The CDR3 runs to 12 residues. Germline assignment: CDR1 SQVTM and CDR2 ANQGSEA. For the CDR3, the DNA is TGCAGCGTTGGGGCAGTTAGCTATGGCTACACCTTC. It codes for CSVGAVSYGYTF.

The rearrangement uses TRBV3-1 (or the pseudogene TRBV3-2) and TRBJ2-7, with TRBD2 as a possible D gene (5 bases). V lost 4 bases and J lost 2, with 18 bases in between. This CDR3 comprises 16 residues. In germline, CDR1 is LGHDT, CDR2 YNNKEL (reference sequence). This chain's CDR3 is CASSPLDGLTTYEQYF. DNA for the CDR3: TGTGCCAGCAGCCCATTGGACGGACTCACTACCTACGAGCAGTACTTC.

This clone was counted only a few times. V usage is TRBV2 and J usage is TRBJ1-2; 12 bases map to TRBD1. Germline V CDR1 and CDR2: SNHLY, FYNNEI. The CDR3 has 15 amino acids. Trimming cost V 5 bases and J 7 bases; bases outside gene matches: 8. This chain's CDR3 is CASSHGTGGASGYTF. In DNA form, the CDR3 reads TGTGCCAGCAGTCATGGGACAGGGGGCGCGAGTGGCTACACCTTC. The full variable domain, rest sourced from reference TRBV2 and TRBJ1-2, is EPEVTQTPSHQVTQMGQEVILRCVPISNHLYFYWYRQILGQKVEFLVSFYNNEISEKSEIFDDQFSVERPDGSNFTLKIRSTKLEDSAMYFCASSHGTGGASGYTFGSGTRLTVV.

This chain joins TRBV2 and TRBJ1-3; 12 bases agree with TRBD1. V shed 11 bases and J 6 bases; nucleotides not matched to a gene: 11. CDR1 is SNHLY, CDR2 FYNNEI, per germline. The length of the CDR3 is 15 residues. The DNA for the CDR3 is TGTGCCGCCTCGAGGGACAGGGGGCGTCCAAACACCATATATTTT. It yields the protein CAASRDRGRPNTIYF.

The sample holds one count of this clone. The chain couples TRBV18 to TRBJ2-7; 9 bases match TRBD1. This CDR3 has 14 amino acids. V gave up 3 bases and J gave up 2 bases; unmatched junction bases: 2. The germline V gene has CDR1 KGHSH and CDR2 LQKENI. The CDR3 DNA reads TGTGCCAGCTCACCCGGGACAGGGCCCTACGAGCAGTACTTC. This encodes CASSPGTGPYEQYF.

This clone was seen a handful of times. The rearrangement joins TRBV3-1 (or the pseudogene TRBV3-2) to TRBJ1-2; 8 nucleotides agree with TRBD1. V lost 4 bases, J lost 6 bases, and 7 bases stayed unmatched. The CDR3 loop spans 14 amino acids. Germline V gene data show CDR1 as LGHDT and CDR2 as YNNKEL (reference sequence). CDR3 protein: CASSRSGQEDGYTF. The CDR3 DNA reads as TGTGCCAGCAGCCGCTCGGGACAGGAGGATGGCTACACCTTC.

The chain couples TRBV18 to TRBJ1-1; possible D gene TRBD1, 6 bases. CDR1 KGHSH and CDR2 LQKENI come from the germline V gene. V shed 5 bases and J shed 4 bases, with 14 bases lying between them. The CDR3 totals 14 residues. This CDR3 reads CASSFRRQATEAFF. Here the CDR3 DNA reads TGTGCCAGCTCATTCCGGAGACAGGCCACTGAAGCTTTCTTT.

This clone was counted only a few times. The chain combines TRBV5-1 with TRBJ2-3; 9 bases are shared with TRBD2. Germline V CDR1 and CDR2: SGHRS, YFSETQ. Trimming removed 2 bases from V and 9 bases from J; junction bases left unmatched: 7. The CDR3 is 14 residues long. This CDR3 reads CASSFGGGADTQYF. The CDR3, as DNA: TGCGCCAGCAGCTTCGGCGGGGGGGCCGACACGCAGTATTTT.

This rearrangement joins TRBV9 to TRBJ1-6, with 11 bases lining up with TRBD1. The length of the CDR3 is 17 residues. V lost 6 bases, J lost 2 bases, and 7 bases stayed unmatched. Germline CDR1 and CDR2: SGDLS and YYNGEE. The DNA of the CDR3 is TGTGCCAGCACCAAGGGACAGGGGGAGCCCTATAATTCACCCCTCCACTTT. Protein product: CASTKGQGEPYNSPLHF.